Below, one TCR beta chain is given with its context. The antigen is not known. The sample is drawn from a study of shared clonotypes between healthy human individuals. Study outcomes and limitations: Naive CD4 clonotypes overlapped across a handful of donors at about 5%. The small donor group covered limited genetic and exposure diversity.

Negatively enriched CD4+ T cells were divided by CD45RA into naive and memory. After removal of 6 bases from V and 4 bases from J, the junction contained 9 bases not matched to a gene. CDR3 length equals 15 residues. Germline CDR1 reads GTSNPN; CDR2 reads SVGIG (reference sequence). TCRdb keeps only in-frame clones here, not all; method: immunoSEQ multiplex PCR. The table shows over 850,000 clones, with more than 75% occurring only once. This TCR came from a man between 18 and 29 years old in good health. Some clones in this sample may be carry-over from other donors' samples. Sample: memory CD4+ T cells from PBMCs. Subset reported: CD45RA-negative fraction. The chain has TRBV30 and TRBJ1-4, with 9 bases identical to TRBD1. In DNA, the CDR3 is TGTGCCTGTCAACGGGGGACAGGGAGTAATGAAAAACTGTTTTTT. Protein product: CACQRGTGSNEKLFF.